One and the same sample provided the 15 T cell receptor beta chains below, sequenced in a study of T-cell reconstitution after alpha-beta-depleted transplantation in children. TCRbeta library preparation incorporated unique molecular identifiers. TCRdb used MiXCR to reprocess the PCR reads, holding one entry per CDR3 protein. The repertoire includes over 150,000 distinct CDR3 sequences, under 8.5% of them detected once, and 4.5% to 6.5% sits in the top ten. The specimen comprised PBMCs, sampled before TCRalphabeta/CD19-depleted stem cell transplant. Receptor source: a boy between 2 and 10 years old with acute lymphoblastic leukemia, due to receive a stem cell transplant.

This chain joins TRBV6-5 and TRBJ2-7; 7 bases are shared with TRBD1. V gave up 0 bases and J gave up 3 bases; unmatched junction bases: 11. The CDR3 is 17 amino acids. CDR1 is MNHEY, CDR2 SVGAGI, per germline. DNA for the CDR3: TGTGCCAGCAGTTACTCCCCGGCAGGGGGTCAAAACTACGAGCAGTACTTC. This sequence encodes CASSYSPAGGQNYEQYF.

This clonotype was seen many times. This chain connects TRBV13 to TRBJ1-2; D remains ambiguous. Trimming shortened V by 0 bases and J by 2 bases, and 7 bases separated the two germline ends. Germline assignment: CDR1 PRHDT and CDR2 FYEKMQ (reference sequence). This CDR3 comprises 14 residues. This CDR3 is CASSLGSQNYGYTF. CDR3 in DNA: TGTGCCAGCAGCTTAGGATCTCAGAACTATGGCTACACCTTC.

This clonotype was seen at least ten times. The rearrangement uses TRBV3-1 and TRBJ1-5; D ambiguous. The CDR3 contains 13 residues. Germline CDR1 and CDR2: LGHDT and YNNKEL (reference sequence). Trimming pared 0 bases from V and 5 bases from J, leaving 5 bases between. CDR3 amino acids: CASSQDRYQPQHF. CDR3 in DNA: TGTGCCAGCAGCCAAGATAGGTATCAGCCCCAGCATTTT.

The CDR3 region is CASSRWTSGGIGEQYF. The CDR3 DNA is TGTGCCAGCAGCCGCTGGACTAGCGGGGGGATAGGGGAGCAGTACTTC. The chain employs TRBV5-6 and TRBJ2-7; 14 bases are shared with TRBD2. The germline CDR1 and CDR2 sequences are SGHDT and YYEEEE. Trimming at V came to 4 bases and at J to 7 bases, leaving 10 bases not matched to a gene. This CDR3 spans 16 amino acids.

There are many counts of this clonotype. The gene calls are TRBV29-1 and TRBJ2-3; D not resolved. Trimming removed 6 bases at V and 0 bases at J, with 13 bases between. Germline V lookup: CDR1 SQVTM, CDR2 ANQGSEA. The length of the CDR3 is 14 residues. DNA of the CDR3: TGCAGCGTGCCCCCCGGCAAGAGCACAGATACGCAGTATTTT. This encodes CSVPPGKSTDTQYF.

This clonotype was observed at least ten times. The chain employs TRBV6-2 or TRBV6-3 and TRBJ2-5, with TRBD2 matching over 13 bases. With 5 bases clipped from V and 7 bases from J, the junction kept 1 base outside the gene matches. The CDR3 consists of 13 residues. In germline, CDR1 is MNHEY, CDR2 SVGEGT. CDR3 coding DNA: TGTGCCAGCAGTAGGACTAGCGGGAGGACCCAGTACTTC. Its translation: CASSRTSGRTQYF.

As to this clonotype: Possible read error: a much larger clone is one base away. The conserved phenylalanine or tryptophan is not found at the CDR3 terminus, so this likely reflects a read error. The gene calls are TRBV7-3 and TRBJ2-2, with 7 bases identical to TRBD1. J was trimmed by 6 bases and V by 4 bases; bases with no gene match: 5. This CDR3 has 14 residues. Germline V gene lookup returns CDR1 SGHTA and CDR2 FQGTGA. For the CDR3, the DNA is TGTGCCAGCAGCTCGGGGACAGCCTCCGGGGAGCTGTTTCTT. Translated: CASSSGTASGELFL.

This clonotype was picked up many times. The chain is built from TRBV29-1 and TRBJ2-7; 8 bases are shared with TRBD1. The germline CDR1 and CDR2 sequences are SQVTM and ANQGSEA. CDR3 length: 12 amino acids. V gave up 4 bases and J gave up 3 bases; unmatched junction bases: 2. CDR3 sequence: CSVVTGDYEQYF. DNA for the CDR3: TGCAGCGTTGTGACAGGGGACTACGAGCAGTACTTC.

This clonotype was counted many times. This sequence joins TRBV29-1 and TRBJ1-2; 12 nucleotides agree with TRBD1. Trimming at V came to 7 bases and at J to 7 bases, leaving 10 bases not matched to a gene. The CDR3 has 14 residues. Germline assignment: CDR1 SQVTM and CDR2 ANQGSEA. CDR3 in amino acids: CSAERGQGAIGYTF. The CDR3 DNA sequence: TGCAGCGCTGAGAGGGGACAGGGGGCAATTGGCTACACCTTC.

This clonotype was counted at least ten times. J is TRBJ2-2 and V is TRBV15; D gene uncertain. V lost 5 bases and J lost 1, with 8 bases in between. Germline-derived CDR1 and CDR2 are LNHNV and YYDKDF (reference sequence). The CDR3 runs to 14 residues. The CDR3 loop is CATSWGQNTGELFF. The CDR3 bases are TGTGCCACCAGCTGGGGTCAGAACACCGGGGAGCTGTTTTTT.

This clonotype was recorded many times. The rearrangement links TRBV5-1 to TRBJ2-2, with 12 bases lining up with TRBD2. Germline CDR1 reads SGHRS; CDR2 reads YFSETQ. CDR3 length: 15 residues. The trim removed 7 bases at V and 4 bases at J, leaving 5 bases unmatched. The CDR3 coding sequence is TGCGCCAGCCTAGCGGGGGGGCTCGGCACCGGGGAGCTGTTTTTT. It encodes CASLAGGLGTGELFF.

This clonotype showed up many times. The rearrangement links TRBV20-1 to TRBJ2-7; 8 nucleotides align to TRBD2. Trimming removed 5 bases from V and 3 bases from J; junction bases left unmatched: 6. This CDR3 comprises 13 residues. Germline V gene sequence: CDR1 DFQATT, CDR2 SNEGSKA (reference sequence). CDR3 DNA: TGCAGTGCTCCTTTCGCGGGGGGCTACGAGCAGTACTTC. Protein: CSAPFAGGYEQYF.

This clonotype was found a few times. V and J are TRBV7-8 and TRBJ2-7; no clear D. CDR1 and CDR2 (germline): SGHVS, FQNEAQ. V lost 5 bases, J lost 7 bases, and 18 bases lay in between. The CDR3 consists of 14 residues. CDR3 in amino acids: CASSHVGSLREQYF. The CDR3 region has the DNA TGTGCCAGCAGCCACGTCGGCTCCCTGCGGGAGCAGTACTTC.

There are a few counts of this clonotype. This chain connects TRBV29-1 to TRBJ2-6; 12 bases are shared with TRBD1. CDR1 and CDR2 (germline): SQVTM, ANQGSEA. Trimming at V came to 0 bases and at J to 0 bases, leaving 6 bases not matched to a gene. The CDR3 extends over 19 amino acids. CDR3 amino acids: CSVEDRDRGPTSGANVLTF. The CDR3 DNA is TGCAGCGTTGAAGATCGGGACAGGGGGCCAACCTCTGGGGCCAACGTCCTGACTTTC.

This clonotype occurred a few times. One end of the junction varies from germline; a read error may be responsible. The chain combines TRBV11-2 with TRBJ2-2, with D uncertain. The germline CDR1 and CDR2 sequences are SGHAT and FQNNGV. CDR3 length equals 13 residues. CDR3 residues: CPSSLVKAGELFF. DNA of the CDR3: TGTCCCAGCAGCTTAGTTAAGGCCGGGGAGCTGTTTTTT.